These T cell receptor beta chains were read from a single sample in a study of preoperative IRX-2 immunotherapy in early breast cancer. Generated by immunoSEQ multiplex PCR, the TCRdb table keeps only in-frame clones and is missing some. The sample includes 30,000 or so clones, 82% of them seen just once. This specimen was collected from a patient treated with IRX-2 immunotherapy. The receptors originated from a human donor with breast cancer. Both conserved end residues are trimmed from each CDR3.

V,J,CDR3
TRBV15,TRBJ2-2,ATSRVGLAGRNTGELF
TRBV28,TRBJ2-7,ASRLTGIEQY
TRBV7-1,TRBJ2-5,ASSHRTEETQY
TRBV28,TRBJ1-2,ASSRGGGEVTYGYT
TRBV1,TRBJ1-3,ASSQLGLGNTIY
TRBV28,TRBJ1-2,ASSSFPYYGYT
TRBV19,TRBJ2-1,ASSIESYSYNEQF
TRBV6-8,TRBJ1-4,ASSPASGKLF
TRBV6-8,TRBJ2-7,ASGASAGSTEQY
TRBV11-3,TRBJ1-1,ASRLGQGNTEAF
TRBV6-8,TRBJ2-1,ASTVAGRGEQF
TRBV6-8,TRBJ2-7,ASMDRGLYEQY
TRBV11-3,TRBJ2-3,ASSPGLAGGTDTQY
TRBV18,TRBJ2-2,ASSSTGRDGELF
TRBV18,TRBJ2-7,ASSPPVGGAYEQY
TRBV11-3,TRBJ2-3,ASSFWGGTDTQY
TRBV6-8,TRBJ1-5,ASTGGRRPQH